What follows is one TCR beta chain and its context. This record comes from a study of CXCR3-negative and CXCR3-positive naive CD8 T cells. UMI labels and 5' RACE were used to prepare the TRB cDNA libraries. TCRdb reanalyzed the 5' RACE reads, giving one entry per CDR3 protein sequence and no DNA. The sample has 150,000 or so distinct CDR3 sequences. Germline CDR1 is SEHNR and CDR2 is FQNEAQ (reference sequence). The CDR3 is 16 residues long. This sequence was found in a human donor in good health. Some clones in this sample may be carry-over from other donors' samples. Sequenced sample: naive CXCR3- CD8+ T cells from blood. The subset is: CD45RO-CCR7+CD27+CD95- naive CD8+ T cells lacking CXCR3 (TNR3-). The V call is TRBV7-9, the J call TRBJ2-1; TCRdb returns TRBD2, unconfirmable since there is no DNA. The CDR3 here is CASSQGLGGLDNEQFF.